What follows is one T cell receptor beta chain and its context. Its antigen is still unknown. The record has no base qualities; no much larger clone is one base away. TCRbeta CDR3 regions were amplified from genomic DNA by means of the immunoSEQ Assay, a bias-controlled multiplex PCR. On the authors' methods: The number of nucleated cells in each sample was estimated by amplification of reference gene primers within the assay. To quantify the absolute abundance of each unique TCRbeta CDR3 rearrangement, sequence reads were collapsed and filtered. For each sample, productive Simpson clonality was calculated as the square root of Simpson's diversity index across productive rearrangements. TCRdb carries this immuneACCESS record with in-frame sequences only. Its versions omit some clonotypes, under half of them owing to an unresolved V gene in the studies checked, with the rest unexplained. V, J and clone size were drawn from that table, and D and trimming were deduced from the DNA. The sample profile shows some 220,000 clones; 83% of them were found once. 1.3% of the sample belongs to the ten largest clones.

This sample stems from a study of blood T cell repertoires in COVID-19 (TCRdb year 2020). Broadly, across the study: Collaborator samples came from the United States, Italy and Spain and covered acute and convalescent phases of COVID-19. The prospective study material was composed of cDNA or gDNA derived from T cells, B-cell-depleted T cells, or PBMCs. The dataset comprised deeply sampled blood TCRbeta repertoires from subjects exposed to, actively infected with, or recovered from COVID-19. The repertoires were released in a freely available public database meant as a resource for research on the immune response to SARS-CoV-2. The samples were drawn from the first 160 participants of the ongoing ImmuneRACE study and from 950 to 1,500 subjects provided by 6 global collaborators. Sample metadata almost always included a de-identified subject ID, COVID-19 status, age in years and sex. HLA class I and class II types, where available, came from metadata supplied by the sample provider rather than from assay-based typing. Summary of the overall study and its limitations: Clinical and demographic metadata were provided uncurated, with the amount varying by source and participant.

The CDR3 contains 14 residues, cysteine and phenylalanine counted. Of all the DNA, just the CDR3 is kept, 42 bases in frame from base 1. The germline V gene encodes CDR1 SGHDT and CDR2 YYEEEE. At the junction V is shortened by 0 bases and J by 5 bases; bases outside the gene matches: 4. In Seattle, one collaborating source enrolled patients while the infection was active and tracked those patients longitudinally over the course of disease. The collaborating institutions used their own protocols to collect whole blood in K2EDTA tubes. For TCRbeta analysis, collaborators shipped samples in one of three forms: frozen whole blood, isolated PBMCs, or DNA extracted from either of those sample types.

The sequence was collected from a woman aged 25 to 39 with COVID-19, enrolled during active disease. The sample taken for sequencing was peripheral blood. The chain joins TRBV5-6 to TRBJ1-1, and 7 junctional nucleotides match TRBD1. The DNA sequence is TGTGCCAGCAGCTTGGCGACAGGGAAAACTGAAGCTTTCTTT. Translated, this gives CASSLATGKTEAFF.